This T cell receptor (beta chain) appears in the sequencing data of a study of blood T cell repertoires in COVID-19. Overall study: Italy, Spain and the United States were the sources of the convalescent and acute COVID-19 samples. From T cells, B-cell-depleted T cells, or PBMCs came the material, which was cDNA or gDNA.

Original analysis: Nucleated cell number was recorded as an estimate derived from reference gene primer amplification. Produced via immunoSEQ multiplex PCR; TCRdb's table is partial and in-frame only. The D gene and trimming were derived from the DNA, and the V and J assignments and clone size from that table. Of roughly 100,000 clones listed, roughly 90% are singletons. Germline V lookup: CDR1 SGHVS, CDR2 FNYEAQ. The CDR3 sequence is 18 residues long. Germline trimming cut 1 base from V and 3 bases from J; bases unmatched to any gene: 8. The clonotype comes from an elderly man with acute or convalescent COVID-19. The sequencing input was peripheral blood. The V gene is TRBV7-6, the J gene TRBJ2-5, with TRBD2 identical over 13 bases. The CDR3 DNA reads as TGTGCCAGCAGCTTAGTTAGACTAGCGGGAGGCTTGGAAGAGACCCAGTACTTC. Translating it yields CASSLVRLAGGLEETQYF.